The 32 T cell receptor beta chains below all came from one sample that was sequenced in a study of cytomegalovirus exposure and HLA in healthy donors. Sequenced by immunoSEQ multiplex PCR; TCRdb stores in-frame clones only, minus some. The sample includes 250,000 to 300,000 clones, approximately 86% of them seen just once. Sequencing was carried out using PBMCs. The receptors were gathered from a woman younger than 35 in good health and CMV-seronegative.

The V gene is TRBV6-5, the J gene TRBJ2-3, with D possibly matching TRBD2 (5 bases). Deletions cut 2 bases from V and 6 bases from J, with 15 bases between. Germline V gene lookup returns CDR1 MNHEY and CDR2 SVGAGI. The CDR3 has 15 residues. The CDR3 sequence is CASSYTVPGLDTQYF. DNA of the CDR3: TGTGCCAGCAGTTACACCGTTCCGGGGTTGGATACGCAGTATTTT.

This rearrangement joins TRBV2 to TRBJ2-1; 7 bases are a match to TRBD2. The CDR3 runs to 17 residues. J was trimmed by 5 bases and V by 1 base; bases with no gene match: 11. CDR1 is SNHLY, CDR2 FYNNEI, per germline. CDR3 nucleotides: TGTGCCAGCAGTGAAGATTTTTCGGGAGGTCTCAACAATGAGCAGTTCTTC. Translating gives CASSEDFSGGLNNEQFF.

The J gene is TRBJ2-7, the V gene TRBV6-1; D remains unclear. The CDR3 runs 14 residues. Trimming stripped 1 base from V and 2 bases from J, with 9 bases between. From germline, CDR1 is MNHNS and CDR2 SASEGT. DNA for the CDR3: TGTGCCAGCAGTGAAGATCCAGGAACCTACGAGCAGTACTTC. This gives the protein CASSEDPGTYEQYF.

This chain joins TRBV9 and TRBJ2-2; D is undetermined. The CDR3 is 16 amino acids. V dropped 2 bases and J dropped 3 bases, with 14 bases sitting between them. Germline loops: CDR1 SGDLS, CDR2 YYNGEE. CDR3 coding DNA: TGTGCCAGCAGCGTGGGCATGTCCCTCTACACCGGGGAGCTGTTTTTT. It encodes CASSVGMSLYTGELFF.

This sequence joins TRBV7-8 and TRBJ1-5, with D perhaps matching TRBD1 (5 bases). Germline V gene data show CDR1 as SGHVS and CDR2 as FQNEAQ. The CDR3 is 14 amino acids. V was clipped by 1 base and J by 9 bases, with 13 bases between them. For the CDR3, the DNA is TGTGCCAGCAGCTTAGATGAGGGACTTTGGCCCCAGCATTTT. Encoded protein: CASSLDEGLWPQHF. Filled out from reference TRBV7-8 and TRBJ1-5, the complete variable domain reads GAGVSQSPRYKVAKRGQDVALRCDPISGHVSLFWYQQALGQGPEFLTYFQNEAQLDKSGLPSDRFFAERPEGSVSTLKIQRTQQEDSAVYLCASSLDEGLWPQHFGDGTRLSIL.

This chain links TRBV9 with TRBJ2-3; 11 bases fit TRBD2. The CDR3 has 20 amino acids. V lost 1 base to trimming and J lost 0 bases; unmatched junction nucleotides: 13. Germline CDR1 is SGDLS and CDR2 is YYNGEE. CDR3 loop: CASSVRASGGTEPSTDTQYF. The DNA for the CDR3 is TGTGCCAGCAGCGTAAGGGCTAGCGGGGGGACCGAACCGAGCACAGATACGCAGTATTTT.

The rearrangement links TRBV5-6 to TRBJ1-5, with D perhaps TRBD1 (6 bases). The V gene's germline CDR1 is SGHDT and CDR2 YYEEEE. Trimming removed 4 bases from V and 9 bases from J, with 14 bases in between. This CDR3 comprises 13 residues. CDR3 loop: CASSPGGSRPQHF. In nucleotides, the CDR3 is TGTGCCAGCAGCCCTGGGGGCAGCCGGCCCCAGCATTTT.

This chain uses TRBV30 with TRBJ1-1; D is undetermined. Trimming left V 4 bases short and J 0 bases short, with 6 bases between. CDR1 GTSNPN and CDR2 SVGIG come from the germline V gene (reference sequence). This CDR3 region has 12 residues. The CDR3 is CAWTEMNTEAFF. In DNA, the CDR3 is TGTGCCTGGACGGAGATGAACACTGAAGCTTTCTTT. Using reference TRBV30 and TRBJ1-1 for the parts outside the CDR3, the full variable domain is SQTIHQWPATLVQPVGSPLSLECTVEGTSNPNLYWYRQAAGRGLQLLFYSVGIGQISSEVPQNLSASRPQDRQFILSSKKLLLSDSGFYLCAWTEMNTEAFFGQGTRLTVV.

The V call is TRBV6-1, the J call TRBJ2-3; 7 bases align to TRBD2. The CDR3 is 14 amino acids. Germline V lookup: CDR1 MNHNS, CDR2 SASEGT. The junction had 10 bases not matched to a gene; V was cut back by 5 bases and J by 8 bases. CDR3 sequence reads: CASSTGTTRVTQYF. The CDR3 DNA reads as TGTGCCAGCAGTACCGGGACTACTCGAGTTACGCAGTATTTT.

CDR3 DNA sequence: TGTGCCAGCAGTGAGACAACGTTCGCCTACGAGCAGTACTTC. This sequence encodes CASSETTFAYEQYF. The chain combines TRBV2 with TRBJ2-7, with D unresolved. V shed 3 bases and J shed 2 bases, with 11 bases lying between them. The CDR3 is 14 amino acids. Germline V gene data show CDR1 as SNHLY and CDR2 as FYNNEI.

The chain carries TRBV28 and TRBJ1-3; D gene unclear. Germline-derived CDR1 and CDR2 are MDHEN and SYDVKM. V shed 2 bases and J shed 2 bases, with 13 bases lying between them. The CDR3 has 16 residues. CDR3: CASSLRRRATGNTIYF. For the CDR3, the DNA is TGTGCCAGCAGTTTACGGCGGCGGGCAACTGGAAACACCATATATTTT.

The gene calls are TRBV30 and TRBJ2-7; TRBD1 aligns across 8 bases. This CDR3 is 14 amino acids long. Trimming at V came to 5 bases and at J to 3 bases, leaving 9 bases not matched to a gene. CDR1 is GTSNPN, CDR2 SVGIG, per germline (reference sequence). This CDR3 is CAWAIGTGGYEQYF. CDR3 bases: TGTGCCTGGGCTATCGGGACAGGAGGCTACGAGCAGTACTTC. The full variable domain, rest sourced from reference TRBV30 and TRBJ2-7, is SQTIHQWPATLVQPVGSPLSLECTVEGTSNPNLYWYRQAAGRGLQLLFYSVGIGQISSEVPQNLSASRPQDRQFILSSKKLLLSDSGFYLCAWAIGTGGYEQYFGPGTRLTVT.

This clone was seen ten or more times. The chain recombines TRBV10-1 with TRBJ1-5; D might be TRBD1 (6 bases). CDR1 and CDR2 from the germline V gene are WNHNN and SYGVQD (reference sequence). Trimming left V 5 bases short and J 7 bases short, with 12 bases between. The CDR3 has 13 residues. CDR3 bases: TGCGCCAGCAGTCCCGGGACAACCCAGCCCCAGCATTTT. Translated, it gives CASSPGTTQPQHF.

This chain joins TRBV9 and TRBJ2-5; 11 positions agree with TRBD2. After removal of 2 bases from V and 2 bases from J, the junction contained 2 bases not matched to a gene. CDR1 and CDR2 from the germline V gene are SGDLS and YYNGEE. CDR3 length: 15 amino acids. This CDR3 is CASSVIAGGQETQYF. The CDR3 DNA follows: TGTGCCAGCAGCGTTATAGCGGGGGGGCAAGAGACCCAGTACTTC.

The V and J genes are TRBV4-3 and TRBJ1-6, with D unclear. Germline V gene sequence: CDR1 LGHNA, CDR2 YSLEER. The length of the CDR3 is 15 residues. The V and J ends lost 2 bases and 8 bases respectively, with 13 bases between them. CDR3 in DNA: TGCGCCAGCAGCCAATGGCCCCCCGGGGATTCACCCCTCCACTTT. This sequence encodes CASSQWPPGDSPLHF.

This clone was picked up a small number of times. This chain links TRBV6-5 with TRBJ1-2, with D tentatively TRBD1 (5 bases). Germline V gene sequence: CDR1 MNHEY, CDR2 SVGAGI. The germline V and J ends were trimmed by 5 bases and 8 bases, with 21 bases remaining between them. This CDR3 region has 15 residues. CDR3 DNA: TGTGCCAGCAGTATAAGCGGGGGAAGCGGTATGGGCTACACCTTC. Amino acids: CASSISGGSGMGYTF.

The rearrangement links TRBV10-3 to TRBJ1-2; possible D gene TRBD1, 5 bases. The ends were cut back, 1 base at V and 8 bases at J, with 23 bases in the middle. Germline V lookup: CDR1 ENHRY, CDR2 SYGVKD. There are 17 residues in the CDR3. CDR3 amino acids: CAISEFITGTGSVGYTF. The CDR3 coding sequence is TGTGCCATCAGTGAGTTTATTACTGGTACAGGCAGCGTGGGCTACACCTTC.

This rearrangement joins TRBV19 to TRBJ2-3; D is perhaps TRBD1 (6 bases). Germline V CDR1 and CDR2: LNHDA, SQIVND (reference sequence). The CDR3 covers 15 residues. V was clipped by 7 bases and J by 1 base, with 15 bases between them. This CDR3 reads CASTRDTRRTDTQYF. In DNA, the CDR3 is TGTGCCAGTACCCGGGACACTCGGCGCACAGATACGCAGTATTTT. Looking up the rest from reference TRBV19 and TRBJ2-3 gives the full variable domain: DGGITQSPKYLFRKEGQNVTLSCEQNLNHDAMYWYRQDPGQGLRLIYYSQIVNDFQKGDIAEGYSVSREKKESFPLTVTSAQKNPTAFYLCASTRDTRRTDTQYFGPGTRLTVL.

The rearrangement uses TRBV18 and TRBJ1-1; 8 nucleotides agree with TRBD1. Germline assignment: CDR1 KGHSH and CDR2 LQKENI. The CDR3 totals 15 residues. V was pared by 2 bases and J by 0 bases, with 2 bases of the junction left unmatched. The CDR3 protein is CASSPADRVNTEAFF. For the CDR3, the DNA is TGTGCCAGCTCACCAGCGGACAGGGTGAACACTGAAGCTTTCTTT.

V and J are TRBV5-6 and TRBJ2-7; TRBD1 aligns across 8 bases. The CDR3 is 16 residues long. V shed 0 bases, J shed 5 bases, and the junction held 10 bases outside the gene matches. Per germline, CDR1 SGHDT and CDR2 YYEEEE. DNA for the CDR3: TGTGCCAGCAGCTTGGGGGGGACAGGCCCTTGGGACGAGCAGTACTTC. As protein: CASSLGGTGPWDEQYF.

The rearrangement joins TRBV13 to TRBJ1-1; the match to TRBD1 covers 9 bases. Germline trimming cut 4 bases from V and 1 base from J; bases unmatched to any gene: 13. The CDR3 runs to 18 residues. Germline V gene lookup returns CDR1 PRHDT and CDR2 FYEKMQ (reference sequence). CDR3 coding DNA: TGTGCCAGCAGCTCACTAGGGACAGGGAACTTCGGGAACACTGAAGCTTTCTTT. Residues: CASSSLGTGNFGNTEAFF.

CDR3 sequence (DNA): TGTGCCTGGAGTGTAGTTAGGACTAGCGGGGGAAAGAACACCGGGGAGCTGTTTTTT. Its protein is CAWSVVRTSGGKNTGELFF. The chain has TRBV30 and TRBJ2-2, with TRBD2 identical over 13 bases. Looked up from germline, CDR1 is GTSNPN and CDR2 is SVGIG (reference sequence). The ends lost 0 bases at V and 1 base at J; junction bases unmatched: 8. The CDR3 sequence is 19 residues long. Supplemented by reference TRBV30 and TRBJ2-2, the full variable domain reads SQTIHQWPATLVQPVGSPLSLECTVEGTSNPNLYWYRQAAGRGLQLLFYSVGIGQISSEVPQNLSASRPQDRQFILSSKKLLLSDSGFYLCAWSVVRTSGGKNTGELFFGEGSRLTVL.

The chain is built from TRBV5-1 and TRBJ2-7; TRBD2 matches 10 bases. The CDR3 has 15 residues. V gave up 2 bases and J gave up 3 bases; unmatched junction bases: 5. Germline CDR1 SGHRS, CDR2 YFSETQ. CDR3 protein: CASSFGASGSYEQYF. The CDR3 DNA sequence: TGCGCCAGCAGCTTCGGGGCTAGCGGGAGCTACGAGCAGTACTTC.

This chain connects TRBV5-1 to TRBJ1-3, with D perhaps TRBD1 (6 bases). From germline, CDR1 is SGHRS and CDR2 YFSETQ. Trimming shortened V by 1 base and J by 0 bases, and 23 bases separated the two germline ends. This CDR3 comprises 20 residues. CDR3 in amino acids: CASSLKRTASLPHSGNTIYF. The CDR3 nucleotides are TGCGCCAGCAGCTTGAAAAGGACAGCCTCTCTACCTCACTCTGGAAACACCATATATTTT.

V is TRBV27 and J is TRBJ1-3, with no clear D. Germline V gene data show CDR1 as MNHEY and CDR2 as SMNVEV (reference sequence). The CDR3 loop spans 12 amino acids. With 8 bases removed from V and 0 bases from J, the gap between germline ends came to 5 bases. In DNA, the CDR3 is TGTGCCAGCCATAGCTCTGGAAACACCATATATTTT. As protein: CASHSSGNTIYF.

The rearrangement links TRBV10-3 to TRBJ1-2, with D maybe TRBD1 (6 bases). The CDR3 consists of 14 residues. V was clipped by 10 bases and J by 8 bases, with 23 bases between them. Germline CDR1 reads ENHRY; CDR2 reads SYGVKD. The CDR3 loop is CATRPGTLIRGYTF. In nucleotides, the CDR3 is TGTGCCACCAGACCCGGGACACTTATACGGGGCTACACCTTC.

This chain uses TRBV19 with TRBJ2-2; a weak D match, TRBD2 (5 bases). The V end lost 5 bases, the J end lost 5 bases, and 15 bases lay between the germline ends. CDR1 is LNHDA, CDR2 SQIVND, per germline (reference sequence). The CDR3 runs 15 residues. The CDR3 region is CASSSGEGETGELFF. The CDR3 region has the DNA TGTGCCAGTAGTTCCGGAGAGGGCGAGACCGGGGAGCTGTTTTTT.

The chain links TRBV27 to TRBJ1-1, with D possibly being TRBD1 (5 bases). The CDR3 contains 14 residues. V lost 4 bases, J lost 0 bases, and 9 bases lay in between. Germline CDR1 reads MNHEY; CDR2 reads SMNVEV (reference sequence). This CDR3 reads CASSSSGMNTEAFF. In DNA, the CDR3 is TGTGCCAGCAGTTCCTCAGGGATGAACACTGAAGCTTTCTTT.

The chain couples TRBV7-9 to TRBJ2-3, with TRBD1 identical over 10 bases. V was pared by 6 bases and J by 4 bases, with 13 bases of the junction left unmatched. Germline-derived CDR1 and CDR2 are SEHNR and FQNEAQ (reference sequence). There are 17 residues in the CDR3. CDR3 nucleotide sequence: TGTGCCAGCAGAGATCCTACCGGGACAGGGGTGGCAGATACGCAGTATTTT. Translated: CASRDPTGTGVADTQYF.

The gene calls are TRBV6-6 and TRBJ2-7; D possibly corresponds to TRBD2 (6 bases). The germline gives CDR1 MNHNY, CDR2 SVGAGI (reference sequence). Trimming cost V 8 bases and J 12 bases, with 20 bases left between them. This CDR3 has 12 amino acids. The CDR3, as DNA: TGTGCCAGCGCCTCCCCGGGGGATTCTACGTACTTC. It encodes CASASPGDSTYF.

V and J are TRBV7-9 and TRBJ1-2; the D gene is possibly TRBD1 (6 bases). V was shortened by 7 bases and J by 3 bases, with 24 bases between the two germline ends. Germline-derived CDR1 and CDR2 are SEHNR and FQNEAQ (reference sequence). The CDR3 has 17 residues. DNA for the CDR3: TGTGCCAGCACCCCCGTCTGGGGGCTCGCGCTCGACTATGGCTACACCTTC. Its translation: CASTPVWGLALDYGYTF.

V and J are TRBV4-1 and TRBJ2-1; 9 bases match TRBD2. Germline lookup yields CDR1 MGHRA and CDR2 YSYEKL. V trimming: 0 bases; J trimming: 7 bases; junction bases outside the gene matches: 13. This CDR3 region has 18 residues. CDR3 protein: CASSQDMLAGPGGNEQFF. The CDR3 DNA reads TGCGCCAGCAGCCAAGATATGCTAGCGGGGCCGGGGGGGAATGAGCAGTTCTTC.